These T cell receptor beta chains were read from a single sample in a study of Tregs in tolerant kidney transplant recipients. This table comes from immunoSEQ multiplex PCR, and its TCRdb copy is limited to in-frame clones, with some not included. The sample comprises 90,000 to 130,000 clones, nearly 90% of which are singletons, and approximately 0.34% rests with the top ten. This specimen was CD4+ T cells from blood, taken before the transplant. All receptors derive from a human donor who received a combined kidney and bone marrow transplant. Each CDR3 is given with its conserved first and last residue. A D gene is named only where the DNA matches it firmly. Not all rows give a size; the values are once, few, many and, for expanded clones, a class.

clone_size | d_call | j_call | v_call | cdr3_aa | cdr3_nt
- | TRBD2 | TRBJ2-3 | TRBV5-1 | CASSYLAGGSTDTQYF | TGCGCCAGCAGCTACTTAGCGGGGGGGAGCACAGATACGCAGTATTTT
- | TRBD1 | TRBJ1-1 | TRBV5-1 | CASSFRQGTEAFF | TGCGCCAGCAGCTTCCGACAGGGAACTGAAGCTTTCTTT
few | TRBD1 | TRBJ1-5 | TRBV19 | CASGGTGGTQPQHF | TGTGCCAGTGGGGGGACAGGGGGCACTCAGCCCCAGCATTTT
few | TRBD2 | TRBJ2-1 | TRBV27 | CASSLWASGGPYNEQFF | TGTGCCAGCAGTTTATGGGCTAGCGGGGGGCCTTACAATGAGCAGTTCTTC
- | TRBD2 | TRBJ2-1 | TRBV7-8 | CASSLASGADSYNEQFF | TGTGCCAGCAGCTTAGCTAGCGGGGCCGACTCCTACAATGAGCAGTTCTTC
- | TRBD1 | TRBJ2-5 | TRBV5-4 | CASSRPRQGTQETQYF | TGTGCCAGCAGCCGACCCAGACAGGGGACACAAGAGACCCAGTACTTC
- | TRBD1 | TRBJ1-2 | TRBV6-5 | CASSYQQGVSGYTF | TGTGCCAGCAGTTATCAGCAGGGGGTTAGTGGCTACACCTTC
- | TRBD1 | TRBJ2-7 | TRBV29-1 | CSVLAGTGDPYEQYF | TGCAGCGTTTTAGCCGGGACAGGTGACCCCTACGAGCAGTACTTC
- | - | TRBJ1-5 | TRBV6-5 | CASSHATHQPQHF | TGTGCCAGCAGCCACGCGACTCATCAGCCCCAGCATTTT
- | TRBD2 | TRBJ2-1 | TRBV28 | CASRGTSPIGGQFF | TGTGCCAGCAGGGGGACTAGCCCCATCGGGGGGCAGTTCTTC
- | TRBD2 | TRBJ2-1 | TRBV27 | CASSSSHSGEVFEQFF | TGTGCCAGCAGTAGCTCTCATAGCGGGGAGGTTTTTGAGCAGTTCTTC
- | TRBD1 | TRBJ1-2 | TRBV19 | CASSIPGARGRQGHGYTF | TGTGCCAGTAGTATCCCCGGCGCGCGGGGCCGACAGGGCCATGGCTACACCTTC
- | - | TRBJ1-6 | TRBV15 | CATSSLGQKSSYNSPLHF | TGTGCCACCAGCAGCCTCGGACAGAAAAGCTCCTATAATTCACCCCTCCACTTT
- | - | TRBJ2-5 | TRBV28 | CASSSAQRETQYF | TGTGCCAGCAGTTCCGCCCAGAGGGAGACCCAGTACTTC
- | - | TRBJ2-5 | TRBV6-5 | CASSTTVQETQYF | TGTGCCAGCAGTACGACAGTCCAAGAGACCCAGTACTTC
- | TRBD2 | TRBJ2-1 | TRBV7-6 | CASSPRLAGANEQFF | TGTGCCAGCAGCCCCAGGTTGGCGGGAGCCAATGAGCAGTTCTTC
- | - | TRBJ2-3 | TRBV9 | CASSVNTDTQYF | TGTGCCAGCAGCGTCAACACAGATACGCAGTATTTT
- | TRBD1 | TRBJ1-6 | TRBV5-6 | CASSLRPTGVLSPLHF | TGTGCCAGCAGCTTGAGGCCAACAGGGGTTCTCTCACCCCTCCACTTT
- | TRBD2 | TRBJ2-3 | TRBV5-1 | CATSRGAGADTQYF | TGCGCCACCTCCAGGGGAGCGGGGGCAGATACGCAGTATTTT
once | - | TRBJ1-1 | TRBV11-2 | CASSLTDSLNTEAFF | TGTGCCAGCAGCTTAACCGACAGTTTGAACACTGAAGCTTTCTTT
- | TRBD1 | TRBJ1-2 | TRBV6-1 | CASTGQGYGYTF | TGTGCCAGCACCGGACAGGGGTATGGCTACACCTTC
- | - | TRBJ2-5 | TRBV10-1 | CASKRSVGETQYF | TGCGCCAGCAAGCGGTCGGTGGGAGAGACCCAGTACTTC
once | - | TRBJ2-7 | TRBV5-4 | CASSLAPGSSYEQYF | TGTGCCAGCAGCTTGGCGCCGGGGAGCTCCTACGAGCAGTACTTC
- | - | TRBJ2-2 | TRBV28 | CASSLHGPGTGELFF | TGTGCCAGCAGTTTACATGGTCCAGGCACCGGGGAGCTGTTTTTT
- | TRBD1 | TRBJ2-2 | TRBV6-5 | CASSYDRGHRPGELFF | TGTGCCAGCAGTTACGACAGGGGGCATCGTCCCGGGGAGCTGTTTTTT
- | - | TRBJ1-5 | TRBV6-5 | CASKGGSGNQPQHF | TGTGCCAGCAAAGGAGGGTCTGGCAATCAGCCCCAGCATTTT
- | TRBD1 | TRBJ1-5 | TRBV5-1 | CASSSVPGQGEPQHF | TGCGCCAGCAGCTCAGTCCCGGGACAGGGAGAGCCCCAGCATTTT
- | - | TRBJ1-2 | TRBV7-2 | CASSLSGGNSGYTF | TGTGCCAGCAGCTTAAGCGGGGGGAATAGTGGCTACACCTTC
- | TRBD2 | TRBJ2-3 | TRBV25-1 | CASRASGGTDTQYF | TGTGCCAGCCGAGCTAGCGGGGGCACAGATACGCAGTATTTT
- | - | TRBJ2-7 | TRBV7-2 | CASSSGQLTGQQYF | TGTGCCAGCAGCTCCGGACAGCTTACGGGTCAGCAGTACTTC
- | TRBD1 | TRBJ1-1 | TRBV10-2 | CASVRQGNTEAFF | TGCGCCAGCGTGAGACAGGGGAACACTGAAGCTTTCTTT
- | - | TRBJ2-5 | TRBV7-6 | CASSFVGGYQETQYF | TGTGCCAGCAGCTTCGTCGGGGGTTACCAAGAGACCCAGTACTTC
- | TRBD2 | TRBJ2-3 | TRBV5-1 | CASRLTSGNPDTQYF | TGCGCCAGCAGACTGACTAGCGGGAACCCAGATACGCAGTATTTT
- | - | TRBJ1-2 | TRBV27 | CASRIQGRGNYGYTF | TGTGCCAGCAGGATACAGGGAAGAGGAAACTATGGCTACACCTTC
- | - | TRBJ2-7 | TRBV5-6 | CASSSAGGTGEQYF | TGTGCCAGCAGCTCCGCCGGGGGAACGGGAGAGCAGTACTTC
- | TRBD2 | TRBJ2-5 | TRBV2 | CASSEAWRGGRETQYF | TGTGCCAGCAGTGAAGCATGGCGGGGGGGTCGTGAGACCCAGTACTTC
- | TRBD2 | TRBJ2-5 | TRBV7-8 | CASSLEAGGTQYF | TGTGCCAGCAGCTTAGAGGCGGGGGGGACCCAGTACTTC
- | - | TRBJ2-3 | TRBV19 | CASSIQVSLTDTQYF | TGTGCCAGTAGTATTCAGGTCAGCCTCACAGATACGCAGTATTTT
- | TRBD1 | TRBJ2-1 | TRBV5-6 | CASTPGQGSHNEQFF | TGTGCCAGCACCCCGGGACAGGGGTCCCACAATGAGCAGTTCTTC
- | TRBD1 | TRBJ2-7 | TRBV5-4 | CASSLPGQGDEQYF | TGTGCCAGCAGCCTTCCGGGACAGGGTGACGAGCAGTACTTC
- | - | TRBJ1-5 | TRBV25-1 | CASSEAGAGSSQPQHF | TGTGCCAGCAGTGAAGCGGGGGCAGGAAGTAGTCAGCCCCAGCATTTT
- | - | TRBJ1-4 | TRBV6-6 | CASSPPGPGEKLFF | TGTGCCAGCAGCCCCCCTGGGCCTGGGGAAAAACTGTTTTTT
- | TRBD1 | TRBJ1-4 | TRBV25-1 | CASSDLQGANEKLFF | TGTGCCAGCAGTGACTTACAGGGGGCCAATGAAAAACTGTTTTTT
- | - | TRBJ2-5 | TRBV7-2 | CASSLASETQYF | TGTGCCAGCAGCTTAGCATCGGAGACCCAGTACTTC
- | - | TRBJ1-5 | TRBV5-1 | CASSLGYGGSNQPQHF | TGCGCCAGCAGCTTGGGTTACGGCGGGAGCAATCAGCCCCAGCATTTT
- | TRBD2 | TRBJ2-3 | TRBV7-6 | CASSPQGAGSGSADTQYF | TGTGCCAGCAGCCCGCAAGGCGCGGGTAGCGGGAGCGCAGATACGCAGTATTTT
- | - | TRBJ1-4 | TRBV15 | CATSRTGQQSNEKLFF | TGTGCCACCAGCAGGACGGGACAACAAAGTAATGAAAAACTGTTTTTT
few | TRBD2 | TRBJ2-5 | TRBV10-3 | CAISDWTSGRGETQYF | TGTGCCATCAGTGATTGGACTAGCGGGAGGGGAGAGACCCAGTACTTC